Below, 14 T cell receptor beta chains from the same sample are listed, as sequenced in a study of T cells expressing NK-cell markers. TCRdb reprocessed the 5' RACE reads and keeps a single row for each CDR3 protein, giving no DNA. The sample table includes about 380,000 distinct CDR3 sequences. Sequenced material: blood T cells: a sorted CD56 or NKG2C T cell subset, CD4+ or CD8+ T cells, or bulk PBMC T cells (not recorded which). The receptors here all came from a man between 18 and 69 years old in good health.

The chain employs TRBV5-1 and TRBJ2-3; the D call from TCRdb, TRBD1, cannot be confirmed without DNA. The CDR3 runs 16 residues. Germline V lookup: CDR1 SGHRS, CDR2 YFSETQ. This CDR3 reads CASSRLWDASTDTQYF.

This chain links TRBV5-1 with TRBJ2-3; the D call of TRBD1 rests on TCRdb alone, since no DNA is present to check it. CDR3 length: 17 amino acids. In germline, CDR1 is SGHRS, CDR2 YFSETQ. The CDR3 region is CASSLEVRGQGADTQYF.

The chain combines TRBV12-3 or TRBV12-4 with TRBJ1-6; the TRBD1 assignment by TCRdb is unverifiable without DNA. This CDR3 comprises 16 residues. CDR3 sequence: CASSIQGARYNSPLHF.

CDR3 in amino acids: CASKRVPLGPDTQYF. The chain has TRBV6-1 and TRBJ2-3; TCRdb's assignment of TRBD1 cannot be checked, as there is no DNA. Germline V gives CDR1 MNHNS, CDR2 SASEGT. This CDR3 comprises 15 residues.

The V gene is TRBV18, the J gene TRBJ1-1. Germline V gene sequence: CDR1 KGHSH, CDR2 LQKENI. The length of the CDR3 is 13 residues. CDR3: CASSPPERLIAFF.

This chain links TRBV6-5 with TRBJ2-5; no DNA is available, so the TRBD2 call from TCRdb remains unchecked. The germline V gene has CDR1 MNHEY and CDR2 SVGAGI. This CDR3 region has 15 residues. The CDR3 loop is CASTKRTSGGETQYF.

J is TRBJ2-7 and V is TRBV6-1; the TRBD1 assignment by TCRdb is unverifiable without DNA. The CDR3 consists of 14 residues. Germline V lookup: CDR1 MNHNS, CDR2 SASEGT. CDR3 residues: CASNDRGRIYEQYF.

The chain joins TRBV29-1 to TRBJ2-2; TCRdb's D call of TRBD1 is untestable without DNA. The CDR3 extends over 13 amino acids. Germline V gene lookup returns CDR1 SQVTM and CDR2 ANQGSEA. CDR3 in amino acids: CSVRIGRDGELFF.

The chain has TRBV14 and TRBJ2-1; absent DNA, TCRdb's TRBD2 call cannot be checked. CDR3 length: 15 residues. Per the germline V gene, CDR1 is SGHDN and CDR2 is FVKESK. Here the CDR3 reads CASRRGGPRYNEQFF.

The V call is TRBV6-2 or TRBV6-3, the J call TRBJ2-4; TCRdb's D call of TRBD2 is untestable without DNA. This CDR3 has 14 amino acids. Germline assignment: CDR1 MNHEY and CDR2 SVGEGT. The CDR3 loop is CASRKAGAKNIQYF.

CDR3 sequence reads: CASSVGWGTDQPQHF. The V and J genes are TRBV7-2 and TRBJ1-5. Germline CDR1 and CDR2: SGHTA and FQGNSA. The CDR3 runs 15 residues.

The chain carries TRBV5-1 and TRBJ2-5; TCRdb's D call, TRBD1, is unchecked because there is no DNA. This CDR3 region has 15 residues. Looked up from germline, CDR1 is SGHRS and CDR2 is YFSETQ. The CDR3 loop reads CASSRGQALGETQYF. Complete variable domain (other parts from reference TRBV5-1 and TRBJ2-5): KAGVTQTPRYLIKTRGQQVTLSCSPISGHRSVSWYQQTPGQGLQFLFEYFSETQRNKGNFPGRFSGRQFSNSRSEMNVSTLELGDSALYLCASSRGQALGETQYFGPGTRLLVL.

The chain joins TRBV28 to TRBJ2-3; no DNA is available, so the TRBD1 call from TCRdb remains unchecked. The CDR3 has 12 residues. Per the germline V gene, CDR1 is MDHEN and CDR2 is SYDVKM. This chain's CDR3 is CASSYSARLSYF.

The rearrangement links TRBV11-1 to TRBJ2-5; the TCRdb D gene call, TRBD1, has no DNA to confirm it. This CDR3 has 19 amino acids. Germline lookup yields CDR1 SGHAT and CDR2 FQDESV (reference sequence). CDR3 region: CASSRPETGGFLLQETQYF.